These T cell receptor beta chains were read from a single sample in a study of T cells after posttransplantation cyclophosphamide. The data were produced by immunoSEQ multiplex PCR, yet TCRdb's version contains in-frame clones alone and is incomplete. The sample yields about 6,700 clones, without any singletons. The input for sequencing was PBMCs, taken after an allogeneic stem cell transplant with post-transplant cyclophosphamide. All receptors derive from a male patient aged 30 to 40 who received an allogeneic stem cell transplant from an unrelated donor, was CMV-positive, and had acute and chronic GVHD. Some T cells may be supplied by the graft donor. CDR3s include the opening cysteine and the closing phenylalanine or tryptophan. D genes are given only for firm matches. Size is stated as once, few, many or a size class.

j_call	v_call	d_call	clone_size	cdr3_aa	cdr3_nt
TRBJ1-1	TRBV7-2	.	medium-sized	CASSSAVGAEAFF	TGTGCCAGCAGCTCCGCGGTCGGGGCTGAAGCTTTCTTT
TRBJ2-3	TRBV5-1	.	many	CASSRDGQVADTQYF	TGCGCCAGCAGCCGTGACGGACAAGTAGCAGATACGCAGTATTTT
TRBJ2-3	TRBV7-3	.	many	CASSASRDTQYF	TGTGCCAGCAGCGCGTCCCGAGATACGCAGTATTTT
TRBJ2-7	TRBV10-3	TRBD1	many	CAMTGTAGDEQYF	TGTGCCATGACAGGGACCGCCGGCGACGAGCAGTACTTC
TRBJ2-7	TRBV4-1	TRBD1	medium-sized	CASSPQTGTYEQYF	TGCGCCAGCAGCCCCCAGACAGGGACCTACGAGCAGTACTTC
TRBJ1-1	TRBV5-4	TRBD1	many	CASSSGGAGTEAFF	TGTGCCAGCAGCTCAGGGGGCGCAGGCACTGAAGCTTTCTTT
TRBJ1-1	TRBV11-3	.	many	CASSSTSGAMAFF	TGTGCCAGCAGCTCGACGAGCGGGGCTATGGCTTTCTTT
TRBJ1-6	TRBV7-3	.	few	CASSGGGIEPLHF	TGTGCCAGCAGCGGGGGGGGAATCGAACCCCTCCACTTT
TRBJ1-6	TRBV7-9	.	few	CASSLYRVGSPLHF	TGTGCCAGCAGCTTATACAGGGTAGGATCACCCCTCCACTTT
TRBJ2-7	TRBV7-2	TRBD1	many	CASSSKTGYSYEQYF	TGTGCCAGCAGTTCTAAGACAGGGTATTCCTACGAGCAGTACTTC
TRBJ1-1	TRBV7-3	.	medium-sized	CASSLTPDSTEAFF	TGTGCCAGCAGCTTAACTCCCGACAGCACTGAAGCTTTCTTT
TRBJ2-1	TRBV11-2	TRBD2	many	CASSPWEGLGYNEQFF	TGTGCCAGCAGCCCCTGGGAGGGACTGGGCTACAATGAGCAGTTCTTC
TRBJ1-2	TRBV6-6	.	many	CASARDGYTF	TGTGCCAGTGCCAGGGATGGCTACACCTTC
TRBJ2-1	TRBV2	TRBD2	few	CASRPTSGSYNEQFF	TGTGCCAGCAGGCCGACTAGCGGATCCTACAATGAGCAGTTCTTC
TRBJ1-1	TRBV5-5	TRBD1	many	CASSLWAGDSRGEAFF	TGTGCCAGCAGCTTGTGGGCAGGGGACAGCCGGGGTGAAGCTTTCTTT
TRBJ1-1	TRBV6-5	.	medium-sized	CASSYSALGNTEAFF	TGTGCCAGCAGTTACAGCGCCCTGGGGAACACTGAAGCTTTCTTT
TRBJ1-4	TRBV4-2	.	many	CASSQEGGIDEKLFF	TGTGCCAGCAGCCAAGAGGGAGGGATTGATGAAAAACTGTTTTTT
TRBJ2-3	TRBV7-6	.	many	CASSLGAARGATDTQYF	TGTGCCAGCAGCTTAGGGGCCGCCAGGGGCGCAACAGATACGCAGTATTTT
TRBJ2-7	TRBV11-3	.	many	CASSLDGTATYEQYF	TGTGCCAGCAGCTTAGATGGCACAGCAACCTACGAGCAGTACTTC
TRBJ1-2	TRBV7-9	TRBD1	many	CASSLGQGAGGYTF	TGTGCCAGCAGCCTCGGACAGGGGGCCGGTGGCTACACCTTC
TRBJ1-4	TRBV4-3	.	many	CASSLGRGEKLFF	TGCGCCAGCAGCCTGGGAAGGGGGGAAAAACTGTTTTTT
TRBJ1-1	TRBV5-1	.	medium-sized	CASSFSRGFLWEPAGTEAFF	TGCGCCAGCAGCTTTTCCCGGGGGTTTTTATGGGAGCCCGCGGGCACTGAAGCTTTCTTT
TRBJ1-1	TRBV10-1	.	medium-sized	CASSEFPRGENTEAFF	TGCGCCAGCAGTGAGTTCCCGCGGGGGGAGAACACTGAAGCTTTCTTT
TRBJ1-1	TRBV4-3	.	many	CASSQEHSQGEAFF	TGCGCCAGCAGCCAGGAACACTCCCAGGGTGAAGCTTTCTTT
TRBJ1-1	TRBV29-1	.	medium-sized	CSVEQGNTEAFF	TGCAGCGTCGAACAGGGGAACACTGAAGCTTTCTTT
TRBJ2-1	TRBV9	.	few	CASSVASGRNEQFF	TGTGCCAGCAGCGTAGCGTCAGGGCGAAATGAGCAGTTCTTC
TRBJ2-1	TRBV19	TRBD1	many	CASSARDRVDEQFF	TGTGCCAGTAGTGCCCGGGACAGGGTTGATGAGCAGTTCTTC
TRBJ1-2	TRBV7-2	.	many	CASSSQLTANYGYTF	TGTGCCAGCAGCTCACAGCTCACGGCTAACTATGGCTACACCTTC
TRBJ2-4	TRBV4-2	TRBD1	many	CASSPGQGSDIQYF	TGTGCCAGCAGCCCAGGACAGGGGAGCGACATTCAGTACTTC
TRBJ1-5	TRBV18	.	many	CASSPEQSGQPQHF	TGTGCCAGCTCACCAGAACAGTCAGGTCAGCCCCAGCATTTT
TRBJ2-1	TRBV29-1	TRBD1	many	CSVLRPGQGPRGSYNEQFF	TGCAGCGTTTTAAGACCGGGACAGGGGCCGCGGGGCTCCTACAATGAGCAGTTCTTC
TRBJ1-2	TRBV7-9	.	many	CASSLVKGEKGYTF	TGTGCCAGCAGCTTAGTCAAGGGGGAAAAGGGCTACACCTTC
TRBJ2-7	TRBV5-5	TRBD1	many	CASSLGTGWFEQYF	TGTGCCAGCAGCTTGGGGACAGGGTGGTTCGAGCAGTACTTC
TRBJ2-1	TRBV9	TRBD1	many	CASSPNPTGAGEQFF	TGTGCCAGCAGCCCGAACCCCACAGGGGCGGGTGAGCAGTTCTTC
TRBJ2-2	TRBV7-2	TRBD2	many	CASSLDSGEAVGELFF	TGTGCCAGCAGCTTAGACAGCGGGGAGGCGGTCGGGGAGCTGTTTTTT